Listed here are 11 T cell receptor beta chains from one sample, sequenced in a study of neurological immune-mediated disorders. Each CDR3 protein gets one entry after TCRdb re-called the 5' RACE reads with MiXCR. The data hold some 86,000 distinct CDR3 sequences, with 2% to 3% observed a single time. The specimen sequenced was PBMCs. These receptors all stem from a woman aged 30 to 39 with multiple sclerosis.

This clonotype was seen at least ten times. The chain couples TRBV29-1 to TRBJ2-7, with D possibly matching TRBD2 (5 bases). Trimming took off 5 bases at V and 3 bases at J, with 17 bases between the two ends. The CDR3 spans 14 residues. The germline gives CDR1 SQVTM, CDR2 ANQGSEA. CDR3 region: CSVHGGSIGYEQYF. CDR3 bases: TGCAGCGTTCACGGTGGGAGTATCGGCTACGAGCAGTACTTC.

At least ten counts were recorded for this clonotype. This sequence joins TRBV11-2 and TRBJ2-3; D is possibly TRBD1 (6 bases). Germline V CDR1 and CDR2: SGHAT, FQNNGV. The CDR3 spans 15 residues. V lost 8 bases, J lost 0 bases, and 15 bases lay in between. The CDR3 region has the DNA TGTGCCAGCGAGGGGGAGCGGATTAGCACAGATACGCAGTATTTT. Protein product: CASEGERISTDTQYF.

The sample holds many counts of this clonotype. The chain is built from TRBV7-9 and TRBJ2-7, with D uncertain. Germline V gene sequence: CDR1 SEHNR, CDR2 FQNEAQ (reference sequence). V lost 1 base and J 2 bases, leaving 6 bases between the germline ends. The CDR3 is 13 residues long. The DNA of the CDR3 is TGTGCCAGCAGCTTAGACGGACCCTACGAGCAGTACTTC. As protein: CASSLDGPYEQYF.

This clonotype was detected a few times. This chain uses TRBV10-3 with TRBJ2-2, with 7 positions matching TRBD2. This CDR3 spans 15 amino acids. CDR1 ENHRY and CDR2 SYGVKD come from the germline V gene. V shed 6 bases, J shed 7 bases, and the junction held 11 bases outside the gene matches. The CDR3 coding sequence is TGTGCCATCAGCCGAAACGGGAGGTCCGACGGGGAGCTGTTTTTT. Residues: CAISRNGRSDGELFF.

This clonotype was detected many times. The V and J genes are TRBV20-1 and TRBJ1-2; D remains unclear. This CDR3 is built from 12 residues. Germline values: CDR1 DFQATT, CDR2 SNEGSKA (reference sequence). Trimming left V 0 bases short and J 5 bases short, with 7 bases between. The DNA for the CDR3 is TGCAGTGCTAGAGATATGAGATATGGCTACACCTTC. This encodes CSARDMRYGYTF.

This clonotype has only a few counts. Since a much larger clone is just one base distant, this may be a read error. This rearrangement joins TRBV12-3 or TRBV12-4 to TRBJ2-1; 12 nucleotides agree with TRBD2. This CDR3 spans 15 amino acids. V lost 6 bases, J lost 7 bases, and 7 bases stayed unmatched. The CDR3, as DNA: TGTGCCAGCAGCGCTAGCGGGAGGGACAGGAATGAGCAGTTCTTC. Amino acids: CASSASGRDRNEQFF.

This clonotype was recorded at least ten times. The gene calls are TRBV19 and TRBJ1-6; D is perhaps TRBD1 (5 bases). The CDR3 runs 14 residues. Trimming cost V 9 bases and J 5 bases, with 14 bases left between them. Germline assignment: CDR1 LNHDA and CDR2 SQIVND (reference sequence). DNA for the CDR3: TGTGCCAGCTGGGACGGCCATAATAATTCACCCCTCCACTTT. Translation: CASWDGHNNSPLHF.

This clonotype was seen at least ten times. The chain is built from TRBV7-2 and TRBJ2-5; 8 bases line up with TRBD2. Per the germline V gene, CDR1 is SGHTA and CDR2 is FQGNSA. V was clipped by 1 base and J by 4 bases; unmatched bases: 8. The CDR3 loop spans 16 amino acids. CDR3 nucleotide sequence: TGTGCCAGCAGCTTAGTCGCAGCGGGAGTGGGAGAGACCCAGTACTTC. It codes for CASSLVAAGVGETQYF. Full variable domain (rest looked up from reference TRBV7-2 and TRBJ2-5): GAGVSQSPSNKVTEKGKDVELRCDPISGHTALYWYRQSLGQGLEFLIYFQGNSAPDKSGLPSDRFSAERTGGSVSTLTIQRTQQEDSAVYLCASSLVAAGVGETQYFGPGTRLLVL.

In this sample, this clonotype turned up many times. The chain recombines TRBV7-2 with TRBJ2-3; 7 bases agree with TRBD2. V dropped 5 bases and J dropped 4; count of bases not matched to a gene: 12. CDR1 and CDR2 (germline): SGHTA, FQGNSA. The CDR3 is 16 residues long. This CDR3 reads CASSTKAGRAPDTQYF. The CDR3 DNA is TGTGCCAGCAGCACCAAGGCGGGGAGGGCCCCAGATACGCAGTATTTT.

In this sample, this clonotype turned up many times. The chain couples TRBV6-6 to TRBJ1-5; D not certain. From germline, CDR1 is MNHNY and CDR2 SVGAGI (reference sequence). Trimming removed 6 bases at V and 0 bases at J, with 9 bases between. The CDR3 length is 14 residues. The CDR3 region is CASRALYSNQPQHF. Written as DNA, the CDR3 is TGTGCCAGCAGGGCCCTCTATAGCAATCAGCCCCAGCATTTT.

This clonotype was detected many times. The gene calls are TRBV3-1 and TRBJ1-1; no clear D. The CDR3 extends over 14 amino acids. Trimming removed 1 base from V and 2 bases from J, with 8 bases in between. Germline V gives CDR1 LGHDT, CDR2 YNNKEL (reference sequence). The CDR3 DNA is TGTGCCAGCAGCCAAGCCACAGCCAACACTGAAGCTTTCTTT. Translating it yields CASSQATANTEAFF.